One and the same sample provided the 28 T cell receptor beta chains below, sequenced in a study of T cells in Graves' hyperthyroidism and ophthalmopathy (dated by TCRdb to between 2017 and 2020). Library method: multiplex PCR. Sequenced using an Illumina HiSeq 2000. Amplification of TCR beta CDR3 regions was carried out from RNA transcripts. The TCR CDR3 was subjected to a first round of RT-PCR using the HTBI primer set and the Qiagen OneStep RT-PCR kit. TCRdb cleaned the public reads at Q25 with fastp, built clones with MiXCR and kept in-frame beta chains. Identical CDR3 proteins give one entry, which carries the most common genes and DNA. Counted in this sample were hundreds of thousands of distinct CDR3 sequences; roughly 46% of them appeared once. The ten largest clones capture 8.2% of the sample. Input material: peripheral blood or thyroid tissue (not recorded which). These receptors all come from a woman younger than 30 with Graves' hyperthyroidism. Donor details come from another sample of the same person, matched by shared clones.

This chain uses TRBV24-1 with TRBJ1-2; no clear D gene. The V end lost 5 bases, the J end lost 4 bases, and 13 bases lay between the germline ends. This CDR3 spans 14 amino acids. Germline V gives CDR1 KGHDR, CDR2 SFDVKD. The CDR3 DNA reads as TGTGCCACCAGTGTTACCGGGAATATCTATGGCTACACCTTC. Translating it yields CATSVTGNIYGYTF.

The chain links TRBV10-3 to TRBJ2-5; the match to TRBD1 covers 7 bases. This CDR3 contains 13 residues. Germline CDR1 is ENHRY and CDR2 is SYGVKD. Trimming at V came to 4 bases and at J to 3 bases, leaving 2 bases not matched to a gene. Here the CDR3 DNA reads TGTGCCATCAGTGGACAGGGAGAAGAGACCCAGTACTTC. Amino acids: CAISGQGEETQYF.

This rearrangement joins TRBV7-8 to TRBJ2-7; D remains ambiguous. Trimming took off 0 bases at V and 2 bases at J, with 8 bases between the two ends. This CDR3 has 14 amino acids. Germline CDR1 is SGHVS and CDR2 is FQNEAQ. CDR3 in DNA: TGTGCCAGCAGCTTAGCGTGGGAACCCTACGAGCAGTACTTC. Translated, it gives CASSLAWEPYEQYF.

V and J are TRBV7-9 and TRBJ2-2; D is uncertain. In germline, CDR1 is SEHNR, CDR2 FQNEAQ (reference sequence). The germline V and J ends were trimmed by 5 bases and 1 base, with 11 bases remaining between them. There are 15 residues in the CDR3. The CDR3 nucleotides read TGTGCCAGCAGCGCACCACACAGGAACACCGGGGAGCTGTTTTTT. Protein product: CASSAPHRNTGELFF.

The chain couples TRBV12-5 to TRBJ1-1, with D hard to call. Germline CDR1 reads LGHNT; CDR2 reads FRNRAP. The germline V and J ends were trimmed by 2 bases and 3 bases, with 13 bases remaining between them. The CDR3 totals 15 residues. The CDR3 DNA reads TGTGCTAGTGGTTTGAAGGTAGGCCAGTACACTGAAGCTTTCTTT. Translated, it gives CASGLKVGQYTEAFF.

The chain is built from TRBV7-9 and TRBJ2-5, with D maybe TRBD2 (5 bases). The CDR3 length is 12 residues. V was pared by 10 bases and J by 0 bases, with 9 bases between. Germline CDR1 SEHNR, CDR2 FQNEAQ (reference sequence). CDR3 in DNA: TGTGCCATCAACGGGAACCAAGAGACCCAGTACTTC. This encodes CAINGNQETQYF. Drawing the rest from reference TRBV7-9 and TRBJ2-5, the complete variable domain is DTGVSQNPRHKITKRGQNVTFRCDPISEHNRLYWYRQTLGQGPEFLTYFQNEAQLEKSRLLSDRFSAERPKGSFSTLEIQRTEQGDSAMYLCAINGNQETQYFGPGTRLLVL.

V usage is TRBV7-8 and J usage is TRBJ1-2; maybe TRBD1 (5 bases). Per the germline V gene, CDR1 is SGHVS and CDR2 is FQNEAQ. This CDR3 has 16 amino acids. Trimming stripped 5 bases from V and 5 bases from J, with 21 bases between. The CDR3 sequence: CASSPGRAGRVYGYTF. In nucleotides, the CDR3 is TGTGCCAGCAGCCCGGGTCGGGCAGGGCGGGTTTATGGCTACACCTTC.

V usage is TRBV29-1 and J usage is TRBJ1-2; D is unresolved. V was pared by 3 bases and J by 4 bases, with 12 bases between. CDR3 length: 13 residues. Germline-derived CDR1 and CDR2 are SQVTM and ANQGSEA. DNA for the CDR3: TGCAGCGTTGACCTGACCGGGAGCTATGGCTACACCTTC. Amino acid sequence: CSVDLTGSYGYTF.

The CDR3 spells CASRREGSFYEQYF. The CDR3 bases are TGTGCCAGCAGACGAGAGGGATCCTTCTACGAGCAGTACTTC. The chain recombines TRBV11-1 with TRBJ2-7, with D maybe TRBD2 (5 bases). Germline CDR1 SGHAT, CDR2 FQDESV (reference sequence). The CDR3 contains 14 residues. The V end lost 6 bases, the J end lost 3 bases, and 15 bases lay between the germline ends.

This clonotype was counted between two and nine times. The chain links TRBV7-6 to TRBJ1-1; 9 nucleotides match TRBD1. The CDR3 consists of 16 residues. V lost 5 bases to trimming and J lost 3 bases; unmatched junction nucleotides: 10. CDR1 is SGHVS and CDR2 is FNYEAQ in the germline V gene. The CDR3 DNA reads as TGTGCCAGCAGCCCCCGGACAGGGGCACGGGACACTGAAGCTTTCTTT. Translating it yields CASSPRTGARDTEAFF. Combining the CDR3 with reference TRBV7-6 and TRBJ1-1 gives the whole variable domain GAGVSQSPRYKVTKRGQDVALRCDPISGHVSLYWYRQALGQGPEFLTYFNYEAQQDKSGLPNDRFSAERPEGSISTLTIQRTEQRDSAMYRCASSPRTGARDTEAFFGQGTRLTVV.

Many counts were recorded for this clonotype. The rearrangement links TRBV7-3 to TRBJ1-1; D gene ambiguous. The V end lost 3 bases, the J end lost 3 bases, and 8 bases lay between the germline ends. CDR1 and CDR2 (germline): SGHTA, FQGTGA. This CDR3 spans 13 amino acids. CDR3 DNA sequence: TGTGCCAGCAGCTTCGAGGTGGACACTGAAGCTTTCTTT. Translating gives CASSFEVDTEAFF. Using reference TRBV7-3 and TRBJ1-1 for the parts outside the CDR3, the full variable domain is GAGVSQTPSNKVTEKGKYVELRCDPISGHTALYWYRQSLGQGPEFLIYFQGTGAADDSGLPNDRFFAVRPEGSVSTLKIQRTERGDSAVYLCASSFEVDTEAFFGQGTRLTVV.

This chain joins TRBV7-9 and TRBJ2-1; 13 bases agree with TRBD2. The junction had 16 bases not matched to a gene; V was cut back by 5 bases and J by 9 bases. Germline CDR1 SEHNR, CDR2 FQNEAQ (reference sequence). The CDR3 is made up of 18 amino acids. The DNA of the CDR3 is TGTGCCAGCAGCCCAGCCAGCCTCACTAGCGGGAGGGCCAGTGAGCAGTTCTTC. It is translated as CASSPASLTSGRASEQFF.

This clonotype was recorded only once. Its ends do not fully match the called genes, so a read error is possible. This chain links TRBV2 with TRBJ1-5; a weak D match, TRBD1 (6 bases). CDR3 size: 13 residues. Germline-derived CDR1 and CDR2 are SNHLY and FYNNEI. CDR3: CASRRTVNQPQHF. The CDR3 nucleotides read TGTGCCAGCAGAAGGACAGTCAATCAACCCCAGCATTTT. Using reference TRBV2 and TRBJ1-5 for the parts outside the CDR3, the full variable domain is EPEVTQTPSHQVTQMGQEVILRCVPISNHLYFYWYRQILGQKVEFLVSFYNNEISEKSEIFDDQFSVERPDGSNFTLKIRSTKLEDSAMYFCASRRTVNQPQHFGDGTRLSIL.

This chain uses TRBV20-1 with TRBJ2-7; the D gene could be TRBD1 or TRBD2 (6 bases each). Germline assignment: CDR1 DFQATT and CDR2 SNEGSKA (reference sequence). This CDR3 is built from 13 residues. Trimming left V 1 base short and J 6 bases short, with 13 bases between. This chain's CDR3 is CSARGSRGLEQYF. DNA for the CDR3: TGCAGTGCTAGAGGCTCCAGGGGACTCGAGCAGTACTTC.

This clonotype was counted between two and nine times. V and J are TRBV7-2 and TRBJ1-5; D is uncertain. The V and J ends lost 6 bases and 4 bases respectively, with 13 bases between them. Germline CDR1 is SGHTA and CDR2 is FQGNSA. CDR3 size: 14 residues. DNA of the CDR3: TGTGCCAGCAGTTACGCATTCAAAAATCAGCCCCAGCATTTT. It specifies CASSYAFKNQPQHF.

The chain employs TRBV7-6 and TRBJ2-7; D tentatively reads TRBD1 or TRBD2 (5 bases each). The CDR3 loop spans 13 amino acids. Between the trimmed V and J ends, which lost 8 bases and 6 bases, there was a span of 17 bases. CDR1 is SGHVS and CDR2 is FNYEAQ in the germline V gene. CDR3 sequence (DNA): TGTGCCAGCTCACCGCGAGGGGTAGTCGAGCAGTACTTC. As protein: CASSPRGVVEQYF.

The rearrangement joins TRBV29-1 to TRBJ2-7; D gene ambiguous. CDR3 length equals 11 residues. With 8 bases removed from V and 2 bases from J, the gap between germline ends came to 10 bases. Germline CDR1 SQVTM, CDR2 ANQGSEA. CDR3 region: CSQEAPYEQYF. CDR3 nucleotide sequence: TGCAGCCAAGAAGCCCCCTACGAGCAGTACTTC.

V is TRBV7-6 and J is TRBJ2-5; 8 nucleotides match TRBD2. The CDR3 runs to 17 residues. J lost 2 bases, V lost 3 bases, and 11 bases had no gene match. CDR1 and CDR2 from the germline V gene are SGHVS and FNYEAQ. Written as DNA, the CDR3 is TGTGCCAGCAGCTTTGTGGCAAGCGGGAGTGGTCAAGAGACCCAGTACTTC. Amino acid sequence: CASSFVASGSGQETQYF.

Regarding this clonotype: This may be a read error, as it is one base from a much larger clone. The J gene is TRBJ1-6, the V gene TRBV7-9, with D perhaps matching TRBD1 (5 bases). The V gene's germline CDR1 is SEHNR and CDR2 FQNEAQ (reference sequence). Trimming cost V 5 bases and J 11 bases, with 28 bases left between them. CDR3 length: 18 amino acids. CDR3 sequence reads: CASSGPELSDSLGPPLHF. The CDR3 coding sequence is TGTGCCAGCAGCGGACCTGAACTATCCGACAGTTTAGGCCCACCCCTCCACTTT.

In its sample, this clonotype was seen once. Written as DNA, the CDR3 is TGCAGTGCTAGAATGGGACTAGCTCCACACGAGCAGTACTTC. It specifies CSARMGLAPHEQYF. The J gene is TRBJ2-7, the V gene TRBV29-1; TRBD2 aligns across 9 bases. In germline, CDR1 is SQVTM, CDR2 ANQGSEA. The CDR3 totals 14 residues.

This clonotype has only a few counts. This chain connects TRBV7-2 to TRBJ2-7, with 8 bases that match TRBD2. The ends lost 4 bases at V and 2 bases at J; junction bases unmatched: 4. In germline, CDR1 is SGHTA, CDR2 FQGNSA. The CDR3 contains 14 residues. The CDR3 nucleotides are TGTGCCAGCAGCTCGAGCGGGAGTGCCTACGAGCAGTACTTC. This encodes CASSSSGSAYEQYF.

The V gene is TRBV20-1, the J gene TRBJ2-5; 7 nucleotides align to TRBD2. There are 16 residues in the CDR3. The V and J ends lost 6 bases and 3 bases, in that order; junction bases with no gene match: 16. Germline V lookup: CDR1 DFQATT, CDR2 SNEGSKA (reference sequence). The CDR3 sequence is CSARRLAEIPEETQYF. CDR3 DNA sequence: TGCAGTGCCAGGCGGCTAGCGGAAATTCCGGAAGAGACCCAGTACTTC.

The chain combines TRBV7-9 with TRBJ2-7; D ambiguous. This CDR3 is built from 14 residues. Trimming cost V 3 bases and J 3 bases, with 12 bases left between them. Germline values: CDR1 SEHNR, CDR2 FQNEAQ (reference sequence). CDR3 amino acids: CASSLGEVLYEQYF. The DNA of the CDR3 is TGTGCCAGCAGCTTGGGTGAGGTTCTCTACGAGCAGTACTTC.

This clonotype was detected only a few times. The CDR3 spells CASSLGGRLDEQYF. CDR3 nucleotides: TGCGCCAGCAGCTTGGGCGGCAGACTAGACGAGCAGTACTTC. This rearrangement joins TRBV5-1 to TRBJ2-7, with D possibly being TRBD2 (6 bases). Trimming took off 0 bases at V and 5 bases at J, with 12 bases between the two ends. The CDR3 runs to 14 residues. In germline, CDR1 is SGHRS, CDR2 YFSETQ.

The V call is TRBV2, the J call TRBJ1-4; the D is unclear. Germline V lookup: CDR1 SNHLY, CDR2 FYNNEI. This CDR3 comprises 15 residues. Trimming cost V 6 bases and J 6 bases, with 17 bases left between them. The CDR3 DNA is TGTGCCAGCAGATCCACGGGGAAACGGGATGAAAAACTGTTTTTT. As protein: CASRSTGKRDEKLFF.

Of note for this clonotype: Just one base apart from a much larger clone, this may be a read error. The chain recombines TRBV29-1 with TRBJ1-4, with a tentative D call TRBD1 (5 bases). The CDR3 extends over 15 amino acids. Germline values: CDR1 SQVTM, CDR2 ANQGSEA. CDR3 DNA sequence: TGCAGCGTTGTGACGGACACTGCAACTAATGAAAAACTGATTTTT. Translated: CSVVTDTATNEKLIF.

The J gene is TRBJ2-5, the V gene TRBV12-3 or TRBV12-4, with no clear D. The CDR3 totals 13 residues. The germline V and J ends were trimmed by 3 bases and 2 bases, with 7 bases remaining between them. For the CDR3, the DNA is TGTGCCAGCAGTTTTACCAGACAAGAGACCCAGTACTTC. It encodes CASSFTRQETQYF.

On this clonotype: Possible read error: a much larger clone is one base away. The chain joins TRBV7-9 to TRBJ2-5; D gene uncertain. The length of the CDR3 is 13 residues. Germline V CDR1 and CDR2: SEHNR, FQNEAQ (reference sequence). The CDR3 DNA sequence: TGTGCCAGCAGCCCAGACCACGAAGAGGCCCAGTACTTC. Amino acid sequence: CASSPDHEEAQYF.